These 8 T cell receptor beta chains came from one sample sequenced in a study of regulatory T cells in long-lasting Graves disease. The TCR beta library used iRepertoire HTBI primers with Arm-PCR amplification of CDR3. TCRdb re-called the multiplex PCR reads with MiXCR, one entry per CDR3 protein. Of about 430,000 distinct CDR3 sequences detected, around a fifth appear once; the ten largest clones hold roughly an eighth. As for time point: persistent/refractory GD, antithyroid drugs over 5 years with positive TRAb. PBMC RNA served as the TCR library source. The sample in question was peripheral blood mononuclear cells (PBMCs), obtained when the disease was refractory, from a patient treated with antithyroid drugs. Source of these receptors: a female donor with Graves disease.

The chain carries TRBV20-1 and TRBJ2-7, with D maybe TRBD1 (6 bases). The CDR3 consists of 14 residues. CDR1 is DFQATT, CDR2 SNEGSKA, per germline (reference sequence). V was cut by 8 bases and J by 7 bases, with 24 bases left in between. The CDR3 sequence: CSQEMDTGSKEQYF. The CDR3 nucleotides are TGCAGTCAAGAGATGGATACAGGGTCTAAAGAGCAGTACTTC.

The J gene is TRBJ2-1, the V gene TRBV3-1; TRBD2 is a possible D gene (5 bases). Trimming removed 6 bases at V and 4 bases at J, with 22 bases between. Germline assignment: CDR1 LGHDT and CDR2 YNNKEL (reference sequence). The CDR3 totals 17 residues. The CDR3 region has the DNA TGTGCCAGCAGGGATACTAGTGGCGGGCGTGGGTACAATGAGCAGTTCTTC. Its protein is CASRDTSGGRGYNEQFF.

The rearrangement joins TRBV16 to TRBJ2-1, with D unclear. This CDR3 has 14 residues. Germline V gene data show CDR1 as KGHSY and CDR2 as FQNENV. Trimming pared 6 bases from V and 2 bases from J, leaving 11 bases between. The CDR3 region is CASSKGSTYNEQFF. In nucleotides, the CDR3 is TGTGCCAGCAGTAAGGGCTCTACCTACAATGAGCAGTTCTTC.

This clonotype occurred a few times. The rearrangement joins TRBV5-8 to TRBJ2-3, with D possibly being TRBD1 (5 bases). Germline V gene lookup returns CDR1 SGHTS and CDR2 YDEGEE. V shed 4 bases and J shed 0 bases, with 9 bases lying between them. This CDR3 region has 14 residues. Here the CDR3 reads CASSPRQSTDTQYF. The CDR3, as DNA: TGTGCCAGCAGCCCGAGACAGAGCACAGATACGCAGTATTTT.

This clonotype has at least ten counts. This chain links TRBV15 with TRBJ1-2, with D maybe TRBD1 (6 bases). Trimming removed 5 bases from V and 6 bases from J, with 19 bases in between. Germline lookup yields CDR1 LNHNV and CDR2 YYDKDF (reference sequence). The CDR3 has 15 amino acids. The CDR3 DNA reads TGTGCCACCAGCGGACTCCCCGGGGGGCGTGATGGCTACACCTTC. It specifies CATSGLPGGRDGYTF.

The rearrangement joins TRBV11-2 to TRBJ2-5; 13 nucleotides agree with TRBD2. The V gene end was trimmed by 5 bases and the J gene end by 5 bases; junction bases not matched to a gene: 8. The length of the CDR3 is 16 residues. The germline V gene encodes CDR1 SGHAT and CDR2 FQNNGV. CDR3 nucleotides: TGTGCCAGCAGCAGCCCCGGGACTAGCGGGACTGAGACCCAGTACTTC. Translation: CASSSPGTSGTETQYF.

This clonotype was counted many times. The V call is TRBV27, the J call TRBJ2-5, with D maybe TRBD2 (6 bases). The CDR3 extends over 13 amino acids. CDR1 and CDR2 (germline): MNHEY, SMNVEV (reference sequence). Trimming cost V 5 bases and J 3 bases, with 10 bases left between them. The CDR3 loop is CASSPIAEETQYF. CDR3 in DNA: TGTGCCAGCAGTCCGATAGCGGAAGAGACCCAGTACTTC.

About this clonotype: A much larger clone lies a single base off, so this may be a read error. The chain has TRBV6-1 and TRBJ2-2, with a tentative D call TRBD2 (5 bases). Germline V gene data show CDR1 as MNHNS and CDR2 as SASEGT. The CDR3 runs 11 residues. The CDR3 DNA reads TGTGCCAGCAGTGACCCCGGGGAGCCGTTTTTT. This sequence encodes CASSDPGEPFF.